This T cell receptor (beta chain) appears in the sequencing data of a study of OX40 agonist ivuxolimab in advanced cancers. The overall study: Ivuxolimab, an agonistic anti-OX40 (CD134) antibody, was given to patients.

About this clone: Its antigen is currently unknown.

TCRdb keeps only in-frame clones here, not all; method: immunoSEQ multiplex PCR. The profile shows about 30,000 clones, 70% to 85% of them singletons. V was shortened by 1 base and J by 2 bases, with 9 bases between the two germline ends. The CDR3 is 14 amino acids. Germline CDR1 is SGHAT and CDR2 is FQNNGV. Study findings and constraints: Dosing at 0.1 to 3.0 mg/kg was accompanied by clonal expansion of CD4+ and CD8+ blood T cells by week 6. CD4+ T cells averaged fewer expanded clones than CD8+ T cells. Among the lowest peripheral clonal expansion occurred in 0.1-3.0 mg/kg partial responders.

This TCR derives from an adult with an advanced solid tumor such as melanoma, head and neck, liver or kidney cancer. The chain combines TRBV11-2 with TRBJ2-7; TRBD1 might be the D (5 bases). The sample consisted of CD4+ or CD8+ T cells sorted from blood, taken in a trial of the OX40 agonist ivuxolimab. DNA of the CDR3: TGTGCCAGCAGCTTAGGGGCAGGGACCTACGAGCAGTACTTC. This codes for CASSLGAGTYEQYF.